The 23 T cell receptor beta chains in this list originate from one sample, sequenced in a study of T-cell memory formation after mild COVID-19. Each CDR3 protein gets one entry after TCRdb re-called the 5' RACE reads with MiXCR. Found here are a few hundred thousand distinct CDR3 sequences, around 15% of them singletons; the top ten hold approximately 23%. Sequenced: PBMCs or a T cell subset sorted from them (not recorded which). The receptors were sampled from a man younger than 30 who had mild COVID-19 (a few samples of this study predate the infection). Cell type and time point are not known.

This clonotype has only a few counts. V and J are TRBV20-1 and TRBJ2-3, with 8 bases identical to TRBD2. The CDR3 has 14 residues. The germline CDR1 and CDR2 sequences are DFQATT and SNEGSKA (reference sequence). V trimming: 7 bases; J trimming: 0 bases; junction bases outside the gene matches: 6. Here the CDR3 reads CSVGGGFSTDTQYF. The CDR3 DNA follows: TGCAGTGTCGGGGGGGGCTTTAGCACAGATACGCAGTATTTT.

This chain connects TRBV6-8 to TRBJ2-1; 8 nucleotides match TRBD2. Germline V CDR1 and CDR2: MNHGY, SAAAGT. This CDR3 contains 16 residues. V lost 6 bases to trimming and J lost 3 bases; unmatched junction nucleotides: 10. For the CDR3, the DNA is TGTGCCAGCAGGCTTCCGGGCGCGGGGGGCTACAATGAGCAGTTCTTC. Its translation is CASRLPGAGGYNEQFF.

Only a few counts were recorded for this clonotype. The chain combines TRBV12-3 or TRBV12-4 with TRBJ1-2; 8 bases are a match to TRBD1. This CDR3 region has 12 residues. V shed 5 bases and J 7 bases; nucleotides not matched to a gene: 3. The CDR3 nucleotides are TGTGCCAGCAGTGTGACAGGGGTTGGCTACACCTTC. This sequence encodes CASSVTGVGYTF.

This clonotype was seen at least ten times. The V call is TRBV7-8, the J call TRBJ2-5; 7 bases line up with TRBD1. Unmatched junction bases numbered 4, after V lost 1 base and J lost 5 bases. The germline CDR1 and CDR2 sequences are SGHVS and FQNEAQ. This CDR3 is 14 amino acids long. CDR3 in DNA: TGTGCCAGCAGCTTAGACACAGGGGAGGAGACCCAGTACTTC. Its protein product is CASSLDTGEETQYF.

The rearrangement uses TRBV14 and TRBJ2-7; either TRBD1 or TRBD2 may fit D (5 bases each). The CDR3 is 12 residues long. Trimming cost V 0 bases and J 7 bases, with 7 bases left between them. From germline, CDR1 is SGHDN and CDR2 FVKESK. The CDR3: CASSQDGGEQYV. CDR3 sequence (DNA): TGTGCCAGCAGCCAAGATGGGGGAGAGCAGTACGTC.

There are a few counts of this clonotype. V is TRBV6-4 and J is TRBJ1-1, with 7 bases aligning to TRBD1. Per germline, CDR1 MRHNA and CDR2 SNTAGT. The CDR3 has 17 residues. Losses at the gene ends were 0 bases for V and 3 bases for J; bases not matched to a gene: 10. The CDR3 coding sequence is TGTGCCAGCAGTGACTCCCCAGGGGGTTTGTCGGACACTGAAGCTTTCTTT. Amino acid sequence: CASSDSPGGLSDTEAFF.

The CDR3: CASSPFGGGPEAFF. DNA for the CDR3: TGCGCCAGCAGCCCCTTTGGTGGGGGCCCTGAAGCTTTCTTT. The chain is built from TRBV5-1 and TRBJ1-1, with D perhaps TRBD1 (6 bases). This CDR3 is 14 amino acids long. Per the germline V gene, CDR1 is SGHRS and CDR2 is YFSETQ. V dropped 4 bases and J dropped 6 bases, with 16 bases sitting between them.

CDR3: CASSLVPDSNQPQHF. The CDR3 nucleotides are TGCGCCAGCAGCTTGGTTCCCGATAGCAATCAGCCCCAGCATTTT. This chain joins TRBV5-1 and TRBJ1-5; D not resolved. Trimming left V 0 bases short and J 0 bases short, with 7 bases between. The CDR3 runs to 15 residues. Germline loops: CDR1 SGHRS, CDR2 YFSETQ.

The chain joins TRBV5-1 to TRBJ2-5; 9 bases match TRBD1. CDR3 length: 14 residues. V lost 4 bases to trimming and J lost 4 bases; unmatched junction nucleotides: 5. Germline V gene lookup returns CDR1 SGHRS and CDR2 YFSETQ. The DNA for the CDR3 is TGCGCCAGCAGCCGGGACAGGGAAGGAGAGACCCAGTACTTC. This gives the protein CASSRDREGETQYF.

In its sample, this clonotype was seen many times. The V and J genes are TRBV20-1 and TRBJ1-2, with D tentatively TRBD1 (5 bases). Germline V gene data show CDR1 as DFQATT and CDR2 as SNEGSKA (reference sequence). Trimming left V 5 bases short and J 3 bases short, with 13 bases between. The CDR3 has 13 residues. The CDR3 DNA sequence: TGCAGTGCTGATGAGGGGCGCGACTATGGCTACACCTTC. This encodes CSADEGRDYGYTF.

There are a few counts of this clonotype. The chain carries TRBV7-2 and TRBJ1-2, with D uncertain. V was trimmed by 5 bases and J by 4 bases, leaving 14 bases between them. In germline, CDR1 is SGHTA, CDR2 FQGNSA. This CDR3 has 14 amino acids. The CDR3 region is CASSQDPMGYGYTF. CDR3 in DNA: TGTGCCAGCAGCCAGGATCCGATGGGCTATGGCTACACCTTC.

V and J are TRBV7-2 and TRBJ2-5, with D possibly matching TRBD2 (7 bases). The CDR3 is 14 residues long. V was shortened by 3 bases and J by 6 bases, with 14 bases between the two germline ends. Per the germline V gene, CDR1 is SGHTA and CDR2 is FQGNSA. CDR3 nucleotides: TGTGCCAGCAGCTTCGGGGGGCCGAAAAAGACCCAGTACTTC. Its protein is CASSFGGPKKTQYF.

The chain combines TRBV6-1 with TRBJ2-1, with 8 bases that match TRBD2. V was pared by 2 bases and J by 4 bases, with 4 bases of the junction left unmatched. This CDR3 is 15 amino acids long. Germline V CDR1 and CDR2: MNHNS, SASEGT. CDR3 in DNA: TGTGCCAGCAGTGAAAACAGCGGGGGATACAATGAGCAGTTCTTC. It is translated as CASSENSGGYNEQFF.

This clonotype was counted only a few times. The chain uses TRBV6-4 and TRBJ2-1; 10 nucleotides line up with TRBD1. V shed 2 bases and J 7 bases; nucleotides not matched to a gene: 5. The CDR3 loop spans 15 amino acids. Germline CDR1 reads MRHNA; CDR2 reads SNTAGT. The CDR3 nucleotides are TGTGCCAGCAGTGACGGGCGGGACAGGGGAAATGAGCAGTTCTTC. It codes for CASSDGRDRGNEQFF.

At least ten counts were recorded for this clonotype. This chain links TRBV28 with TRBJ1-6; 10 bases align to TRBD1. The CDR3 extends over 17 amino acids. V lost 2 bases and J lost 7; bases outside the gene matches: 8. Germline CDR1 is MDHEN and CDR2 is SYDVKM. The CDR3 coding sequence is TGTGCCAGCAGTTTAAGTACCGGACAGGGGGTAAATTCACCCCTCCACTTT. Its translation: CASSLSTGQGVNSPLHF.

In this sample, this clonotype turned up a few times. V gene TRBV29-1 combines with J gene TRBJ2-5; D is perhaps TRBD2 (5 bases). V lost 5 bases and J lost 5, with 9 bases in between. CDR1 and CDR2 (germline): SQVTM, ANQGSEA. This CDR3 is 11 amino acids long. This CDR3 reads CSVPGSETQYF. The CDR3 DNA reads TGCAGCGTTCCGGGATCGGAGACCCAGTACTTC.

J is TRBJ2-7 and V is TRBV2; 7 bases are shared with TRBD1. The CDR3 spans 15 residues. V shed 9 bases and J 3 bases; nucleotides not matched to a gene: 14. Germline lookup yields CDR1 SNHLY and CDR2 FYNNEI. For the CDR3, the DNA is TGTGCCAGTCTTCCTGGGCCCAGGGGGAGCTACGAGCAGTACTTC. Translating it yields CASLPGPRGSYEQYF.

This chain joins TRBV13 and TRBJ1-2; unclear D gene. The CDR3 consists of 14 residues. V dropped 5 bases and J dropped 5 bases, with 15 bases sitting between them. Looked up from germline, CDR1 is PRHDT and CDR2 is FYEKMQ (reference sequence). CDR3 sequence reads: CASSLLSGFYGYTF. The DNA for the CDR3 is TGTGCCAGCAGCCTCTTGTCGGGCTTTTATGGCTACACCTTC.

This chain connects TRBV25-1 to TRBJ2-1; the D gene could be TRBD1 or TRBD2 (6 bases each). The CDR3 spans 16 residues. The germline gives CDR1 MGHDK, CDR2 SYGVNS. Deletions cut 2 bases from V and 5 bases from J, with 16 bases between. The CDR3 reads CASSEGTRGLHNEQFF. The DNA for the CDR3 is TGTGCCAGCAGTGAAGGGACCCGGGGGCTACACAATGAGCAGTTCTTC.

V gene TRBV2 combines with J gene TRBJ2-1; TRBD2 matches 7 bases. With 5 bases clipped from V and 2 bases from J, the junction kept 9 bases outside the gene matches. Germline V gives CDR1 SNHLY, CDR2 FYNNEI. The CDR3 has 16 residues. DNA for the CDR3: TGTGCCAGCAGTCTACTCCGGGGGGAAACCTACAATGAGCAGTTCTTC. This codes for CASSLLRGETYNEQFF.

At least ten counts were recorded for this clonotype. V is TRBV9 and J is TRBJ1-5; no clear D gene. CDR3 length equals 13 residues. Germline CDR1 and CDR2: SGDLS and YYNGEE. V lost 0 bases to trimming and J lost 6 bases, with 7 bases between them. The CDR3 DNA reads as TGTGCCAGCAGCGTAGCTCTAGGTCAGCCCCAGCATTTT. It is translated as CASSVALGQPQHF.

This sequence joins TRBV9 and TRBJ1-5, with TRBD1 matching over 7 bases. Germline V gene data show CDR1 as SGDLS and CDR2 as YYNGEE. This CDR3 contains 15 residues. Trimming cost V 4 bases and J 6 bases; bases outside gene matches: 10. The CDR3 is CASSPGGGDGQPQHF. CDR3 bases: TGTGCCAGCAGCCCCGGAGGGGGCGATGGTCAGCCCCAGCATTTT.

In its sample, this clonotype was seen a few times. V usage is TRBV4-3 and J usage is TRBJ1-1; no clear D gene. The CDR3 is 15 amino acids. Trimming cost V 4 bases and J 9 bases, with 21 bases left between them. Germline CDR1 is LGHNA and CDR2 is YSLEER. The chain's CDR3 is CASSPNLSFKAQAFF. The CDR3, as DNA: TGCGCCAGCAGCCCGAATCTATCTTTCAAGGCTCAAGCTTTCTTT.